The 21 T cell receptor beta chains listed next were all sequenced from one sample in a study of CD8 T cells in Susac syndrome. With random hexamers, reverse transcription was performed on about 0.5 to 1 ug of RNA. Each CDR3 protein is one row after TCRdb ran MiXCR on the immunoSEQ multiplex PCR reads. This table has tens of thousands of distinct CDR3 sequences, 85% to 95% appearing once. Sample: CD8+ T cells from PBMCs. These receptors originate from a human donor with Susac syndrome.

This clonotype was recorded only once. This chain joins TRBV20-1 and TRBJ2-3; 8 bases agree with TRBD2. V dropped 5 bases and J dropped 5; count of bases not matched to a gene: 9. Germline CDR1 DFQATT, CDR2 SNEGSKA (reference sequence). CDR3 length: 14 residues. The CDR3 sequence is CSAPGTREGDTQYF. CDR3 in DNA: TGCAGTGCTCCCGGGACTAGGGAAGGAGATACGCAGTATTTT.

The J gene is TRBJ2-3, the V gene TRBV9; D call uncertain. This CDR3 contains 15 residues. Trimming left V 0 bases short and J 2 bases short, with 10 bases between. Germline CDR1 and CDR2: SGDLS and YYNGEE. The CDR3: CASSVERLFTDTQYF. For the CDR3, the DNA is TGTGCCAGCAGCGTAGAACGGTTATTCACAGATACGCAGTATTTT. The full variable domain, in which reference TRBV9 and TRBJ2-3 provide the parts outside the CDR3, is DSGVTQTPKHLITATGQRVTLRCSPRSGDLSVYWYQQSLDQGLQFLIQYYNGEERAKGNILERFSAQQFPDLHSELNLSSLELGDSALYFCASSVERLFTDTQYFGPGTRLTVL.

This clonotype was recorded only once. The chain carries TRBV19 and TRBJ1-2, with TRBD1 matching 9 bases. Trimming cost V 5 bases and J 3 bases; bases outside gene matches: 10. The CDR3 length is 16 residues. Germline CDR1 reads LNHDA; CDR2 reads SQIVND (reference sequence). CDR3 in amino acids: CASSHLQDRGYYGYTF. CDR3 DNA: TGTGCCAGTAGTCACCTACAGGACAGGGGCTACTATGGCTACACCTTC.

This chain uses TRBV19 with TRBJ2-1; 12 bases align to TRBD2. The CDR3 length is 15 residues. V lost 3 bases, J lost 9 bases, and 6 bases stayed unmatched. The germline gives CDR1 LNHDA, CDR2 SQIVND (reference sequence). CDR3 coding DNA: TGTGCCAGTAGTATTTCGACTAGCGGGAGTAGTGAGCAGTTCTTC. Amino acids: CASSISTSGSSEQFF.

The chain combines TRBV28 with TRBJ2-2; D perhaps matches TRBD2 (5 bases). Deletions cut 8 bases from V and 2 bases from J, with 18 bases between. In germline, CDR1 is MDHEN, CDR2 SYDVKM. The CDR3 sequence is 16 residues long. CDR3 sequence (DNA): TGTGCCAGCCACGAGGTCGGACGGACTAACACCGGGGAGCTGTTTTTT. The encoded protein is CASHEVGRTNTGELFF.

The V call is TRBV9, the J call TRBJ2-1, with D perhaps assigned TRBD1 or TRBD2 (5 bases each). The CDR3 consists of 13 residues. Germline lookup yields CDR1 SGDLS and CDR2 YYNGEE. The V end was cut by 7 bases, the J end by 9 bases, with 17 bases between. CDR3 DNA: TGTGCCAGCGGAGATGGGGGAAGGAGTGAGCAGTTCTTC. Its translation is CASGDGGRSEQFF.

The J gene is TRBJ1-3, the V gene TRBV30; D ambiguous. Trimming removed 0 bases from V and 3 bases from J, with 12 bases in between. The germline gives CDR1 GTSNPN, CDR2 SVGIG (reference sequence). CDR3 length: 15 amino acids. The chain's CDR3 is CAWSVIGAYGNTIYF. CDR3 nucleotide sequence: TGTGCCTGGAGTGTAATAGGTGCTTATGGAAACACCATATATTTT. The whole variable domain, remainder taken from reference TRBV30 and TRBJ1-3, is SQTIHQWPATLVQPVGSPLSLECTVEGTSNPNLYWYRQAAGRGLQLLFYSVGIGQISSEVPQNLSASRPQDRQFILSSKKLLLSDSGFYLCAWSVIGAYGNTIYFGEGSWLTVV.

V gene TRBV20-1 combines with J gene TRBJ2-3; TRBD1 is a possible D gene (5 bases). Germline V CDR1 and CDR2: DFQATT, SNEGSKA (reference sequence). With 6 bases removed from V and 5 bases from J, the gap between germline ends came to 9 bases. CDR3 length equals 11 residues. The CDR3 bases are TGCAGTGCGTCAGGGTTAGATACGCAGTATTTT. Translation gives CSASGLDTQYF.

V usage is TRBV24-1 and J usage is TRBJ2-5; D might be TRBD2 (5 bases). V gave up 2 bases and J gave up 1 base, with 7 bases separating them. The V gene's germline CDR1 is KGHDR and CDR2 SFDVKD. CDR3 length: 14 residues. CDR3 in DNA: TGTGCCACCAGTGATTCGGGGAGCCAAGAGACCCAGTACTTC. Translated: CATSDSGSQETQYF.

The gene calls are TRBV27 and TRBJ2-1; 7 bases agree with TRBD2. CDR1 is MNHEY and CDR2 is SMNVEV in the germline V gene (reference sequence). The CDR3 spans 15 residues. V shed 7 bases and J 4 bases; nucleotides not matched to a gene: 10. CDR3 bases: TGTGCCAGCACCTACCTGGGGGGGGGATACAATGAGCAGTTCTTC. It encodes CASTYLGGGYNEQFF.

The rearrangement uses TRBV7-9 and TRBJ2-2; 9 nucleotides agree with TRBD2. The CDR3 totals 16 residues. Germline values: CDR1 SEHNR, CDR2 FQNEAQ (reference sequence). J lost 3 bases, V lost 11 bases, and 13 bases had no gene match. In DNA, the CDR3 is TGTGCCCGGGGAGCTAGCGGGACTGCGGACACCGGGGAGCTGTTTTTT. Translation gives CARGASGTADTGELFF.

The CDR3 DNA reads TGTGCCAGCAGTTTATGGGGTAGCAGTAGTAATGAGCAGTTCTTC. Its translation is CASSLWGSSSNEQFF. This chain connects TRBV27 to TRBJ2-1; D not resolved. CDR1 is MNHEY, CDR2 SMNVEV, per germline (reference sequence). CDR3 length equals 15 residues. V dropped 1 base and J dropped 7 bases, with 14 bases sitting between them.

The chain has TRBV13 and TRBJ2-7; 8 bases map to TRBD1. J was trimmed by 5 bases and V by 3 bases; bases with no gene match: 3. This CDR3 contains 13 residues. From germline, CDR1 is PRHDT and CDR2 FYEKMQ (reference sequence). CDR3 in DNA: TGTGCCAGCAGCTTGGACAGGGCCGACGAGCAGTACTTC. Its translation is CASSLDRADEQYF.

The rearrangement uses TRBV12-3 or TRBV12-4 and TRBJ2-1; the D gene is possibly TRBD2 (6 bases). This CDR3 has 16 residues. V lost 6 bases to trimming and J lost 10 bases, with 25 bases between them. The CDR3 DNA is TGTGCCAGCAGCTTCCAATATAGCGGCCCCTCGGGGGAGCAGTTCTTC. This sequence encodes CASSFQYSGPSGEQFF.

V and J are TRBV6-1 and TRBJ1-2; tentative D call: TRBD1 (5 bases). Trimming pared 2 bases from V and 4 bases from J, leaving 8 bases between. Germline CDR1 and CDR2: MNHNS and SASEGT. The CDR3 totals 13 residues. The CDR3 bases are TGTGCCAGCAGTGAACAGGGTCCCTATGGCTACACCTTC. The encoded protein is CASSEQGPYGYTF.

CDR3 bases: TGCAGTGCTAGCCCCCGGTGGGGCCAGCTGGGCGTAGATACGCAGTATTTT. Translating it yields CSASPRWGQLGVDTQYF. V usage is TRBV20-1 and J usage is TRBJ2-3; possibly TRBD1 for D (5 bases). V shed 3 bases and J shed 5 bases, with 24 bases lying between them. This CDR3 contains 17 residues. The germline gives CDR1 DFQATT, CDR2 SNEGSKA (reference sequence).

V usage is TRBV6-1 and J usage is TRBJ2-1; 14 bases line up with TRBD2. Trimming cost V 5 bases and J 7 bases; bases outside gene matches: 10. The CDR3 contains 17 residues. Per the germline V gene, CDR1 is MNHNS and CDR2 is SASEGT. CDR3 sequence reads: CASSRTSGRPAGNEQFF. In DNA, the CDR3 is TGTGCCAGCAGTAGGACTAGCGGGAGGCCCGCGGGAAATGAGCAGTTCTTC.

This clonotype was seen only once. The chain recombines TRBV7-2 with TRBJ2-7; TRBD2 is a possible D gene (6 bases). The germline CDR1 and CDR2 sequences are SGHTA and FQGNSA. The CDR3 is made up of 15 amino acids. V was cut by 1 base and J by 2 bases, with 12 bases left in between. The CDR3 nucleotides are TGTGCCAGCAGCTTAGTTGGCGGGATAGCCTACGAGCAGTACTTC. It codes for CASSLVGGIAYEQYF.

The rearrangement joins TRBV28 to TRBJ2-7, with D hard to call. Looked up from germline, CDR1 is MDHEN and CDR2 is SYDVKM. The CDR3 has 11 residues. Trimming left V 2 bases short and J 5 bases short, with 4 bases between. CDR3 coding DNA: TGTGCCAGCAGTTTACGGGACGAGCAGTACTTC. Amino acids: CASSLRDEQYF.

V is TRBV28 and J is TRBJ1-2; TRBD1 aligns across 7 bases. CDR3 length equals 13 residues. Germline CDR1 is MDHEN and CDR2 is SYDVKM. V was clipped by 4 bases and J by 8 bases; unmatched bases: 7. The DNA of the CDR3 is TGTGCCAGCAGTTCCGCCTACAGGGGAGGCTACACCTTC. It yields the protein CASSSAYRGGYTF.

The J gene is TRBJ1-6, the V gene TRBV30, with TRBD1 matching 7 bases. From germline, CDR1 is GTSNPN and CDR2 SVGIG (reference sequence). The CDR3 length is 14 residues. The ends lost 1 base at V and 9 bases at J; junction bases unmatched: 6. The CDR3 loop reads CAWSGRQGLSPLHF. CDR3 DNA sequence: TGTGCCTGGAGTGGACGACAGGGACTTTCACCCCTCCACTTT. The whole variable domain, remainder taken from reference TRBV30 and TRBJ1-6, is SQTIHQWPATLVQPVGSPLSLECTVEGTSNPNLYWYRQAAGRGLQLLFYSVGIGQISSEVPQNLSASRPQDRQFILSSKKLLLSDSGFYLCAWSGRQGLSPLHFGNGTRLTVT.